This is a list of T cell receptor beta chains from one sample in a study of T-cell memory formation after mild COVID-19. Each CDR3 protein gets one entry after TCRdb re-called the 5' RACE reads with MiXCR. This sample has under 650,000 distinct CDR3 sequences, with approximately 18% found just once. Sequencing was performed on PBMCs or a T cell subset sorted from them (not recorded which). The receptor set was obtained from an adult woman who had mild COVID-19 (a few samples of this study predate the infection). Cell type and time point are not known. Each CDR3 is given with its conserved first and last residue. A D gene is named only where the DNA matches it firmly. Part of the rows lack a size; the others show once, few, many or a class for expanded clones.

D gene: -
V gene: TRBV4-1
J gene: TRBJ1-2
clone size: few
CDR3 DNA: TGCGCCAGCAGCCAAAATCCCTCGGGGGGGAACTATGGCTACACCTTC
CDR3 protein: CASSQNPSGGNYGYTF

D gene: -
V gene: TRBV7-9
J gene: TRBJ1-1
clone size: few
CDR3 DNA: TGTGCCAGCAGGCCTACGGGGAACACTGAAGTTTTCTTT
CDR3 protein: CASRPTGNTEVFF

D gene: -
V gene: TRBV5-1
J gene: TRBJ2-3
clone size: few
CDR3 DNA: TGCGCCAGCAGCTTTGGGATCGGGGGGCGTACAGATACGCAGTATTTT
CDR3 protein: CASSFGIGGRTDTQYF

D gene: TRBD2
V gene: TRBV7-9
J gene: TRBJ2-1
clone size: -
CDR3 DNA: TGTGCCAGCAGCTTACTAGCGGGGGGGCTCTACAATGAGCAGTTCTTC
CDR3 protein: CASSLLAGGLYNEQFF

D gene: -
V gene: TRBV5-1
J gene: TRBJ2-4
clone size: few
CDR3 DNA: TGCGCCAGCAGGACGGATCAAGGCATTCAGTACTTC
CDR3 protein: CASRTDQGIQYF

D gene: -
V gene: TRBV10-3
J gene: TRBJ2-6
clone size: few
CDR3 DNA: TGTGCCATCAGTCTTGACAGATCCGGGGCCAACGTCCTGACTTTC
CDR3 protein: CAISLDRSGANVLTF

D gene: TRBD2
V gene: TRBV6-1
J gene: TRBJ2-3
clone size: few
CDR3 DNA: TGTGCCAGCACCCAAGGGAGCGGGGTCTCAGATACGCAGTATTTT
CDR3 protein: CASTQGSGVSDTQYF

D gene: -
V gene: TRBV19
J gene: TRBJ2-6
clone size: -
CDR3 DNA: TGTGCCAGTAGGGTATTTGGGGCCAACGTCCTGACTTTC
CDR3 protein: CASRVFGANVLTF

D gene: -
V gene: TRBV14
J gene: TRBJ2-7
clone size: -
CDR3 DNA: TGTGCCACCGGGACACGCGCCTCCTACGAGCAGTACTTC
CDR3 protein: CATGTRASYEQYF

D gene: -
V gene: TRBV6-2/TRBV6-3
J gene: TRBJ1-1
clone size: -
CDR3 DNA: TGTGCCAGCAGTTATCCCGGCGGGGGAACTGAAGCTTTCTTT
CDR3 protein: CASSYPGGGTEAFF

D gene: -
V gene: TRBV18
J gene: TRBJ2-7
clone size: -
CDR3 DNA: TGTGCCAGCTCACCAGGGGGCAGGTTTTCCTACGAGCAGTACTTC
CDR3 protein: CASSPGGRFSYEQYF

D gene: -
V gene: TRBV18
J gene: TRBJ2-1
clone size: -
CDR3 DNA: TGTGCCAGCTCACCCCACAGGGACCACAATGAGCAGTTCTTC
CDR3 protein: CASSPHRDHNEQFF

D gene: -
V gene: TRBV14
J gene: TRBJ1-2
clone size: -
CDR3 DNA: TGTGCCAGCAGCCCAGGGAACTCTGGCTACACCTTC
CDR3 protein: CASSPGNSGYTF

D gene: TRBD2
V gene: TRBV7-2
J gene: TRBJ2-2
clone size: few
CDR3 DNA: TGTGCCAGCAGCTTACTAGGACTAGCCTTCTTTTATAACTCGAACACCGGGGAGCTGTTTTTT
CDR3 protein: CASSLLGLAFFYNSNTGELFF

D gene: TRBD1
V gene: TRBV6-2/TRBV6-3
J gene: TRBJ2-3
clone size: -
CDR3 DNA: TGTGCCGAAGGGGGCCAGGTCCCAGATACGCAGTATTTT
CDR3 protein: CAEGGQVPDTQYF

D gene: -
V gene: TRBV15
J gene: TRBJ2-5
clone size: few
CDR3 DNA: TGTGCCTCGGCGGGGGCCGATTCGCAGACCCAGTACTTC
CDR3 protein: CASAGADSQTQYF

D gene: -
V gene: TRBV9
J gene: TRBJ2-7
clone size: -
CDR3 DNA: TGTGCCAGCAGCGTACACGGTGACGAGCAGTACTTC
CDR3 protein: CASSVHGDEQYF

D gene: TRBD1
V gene: TRBV6-1
J gene: TRBJ2-7
clone size: -
CDR3 DNA: TGTGCCAGCAGGCGACAGGGAATCTACGAGCAGTACTTC
CDR3 protein: CASRRQGIYEQYF

D gene: TRBD1
V gene: TRBV4-2
J gene: TRBJ2-4
clone size: -
CDR3 DNA: TGTGCCAGCAGCCAAGAAGGGACAGGGGTCAACATTCAGTACTTC
CDR3 protein: CASSQEGTGVNIQYF

D gene: TRBD1
V gene: TRBV5-1
J gene: TRBJ1-5
clone size: many
CDR3 DNA: TGTGCCAGCAGCCCCGGACAGGGTGGCAATCAGCCCCAGCATTTT
CDR3 protein: CASSPGQGGNQPQHF

D gene: -
V gene: TRBV12-5
J gene: TRBJ2-7
clone size: -
CDR3 DNA: TGTGCTAGTGGTCTTGACATCCTTTCGGGCGAGCAGTACTTC
CDR3 protein: CASGLDILSGEQYF

D gene: TRBD2
V gene: TRBV5-5
J gene: TRBJ2-1
clone size: -
CDR3 DNA: TGTGCCAGCAGCGCGGGGGGCGCCTACAATGAGCAGTTCTTC
CDR3 protein: CASSAGGAYNEQFF

D gene: TRBD2
V gene: TRBV12-3/TRBV12-4
J gene: TRBJ2-1
clone size: few
CDR3 DNA: TGTGCCAGCAGTGGTACTAGCGGGAGAACCGGTGAGCAGTTCTTC
CDR3 protein: CASSGTSGRTGEQFF

D gene: -
V gene: TRBV27
J gene: TRBJ2-3
clone size: few
CDR3 DNA: TGTGCCAGCCTCTCGGGCGTAGTGGGGCCAGATACGCAGTATTTT
CDR3 protein: CASLSGVVGPDTQYF

D gene: TRBD2
V gene: TRBV11-1
J gene: TRBJ2-1
clone size: -
CDR3 DNA: TGTGCCAGCAGCTTTTTCTCGCGGGAGGGCCGCTTTAGGTTTAGTGAGCAGTTCTTC
CDR3 protein: CASSFFSREGRFRFSEQFF

D gene: TRBD1
V gene: TRBV7-6
J gene: TRBJ1-4
clone size: many
CDR3 DNA: TGTGCCAGCAGCTTAGCGTCCGACAGGGCTGAAAAACTGTTTTTT
CDR3 protein: CASSLASDRAEKLFF

D gene: -
V gene: TRBV2
J gene: TRBJ2-1
clone size: few
CDR3 DNA: TGTGCCAGCAGTGCCAGGGTTGTCACCTACAATGAGCAGTTCTTC
CDR3 protein: CASSARVVTYNEQFF

D gene: TRBD2
V gene: TRBV6-5
J gene: TRBJ2-1
clone size: -
CDR3 DNA: TGTGCCAGCAGACCGGGACTAGCGGGAGGGATTAGGAATGAGCAGTTCTTC
CDR3 protein: CASRPGLAGGIRNEQFF

D gene: -
V gene: TRBV7-6
J gene: TRBJ2-1
clone size: few
CDR3 DNA: TGTGCCAGCAGCTTAGTACAACGTGAGCAGTTCTTC
CDR3 protein: CASSLVQREQFF